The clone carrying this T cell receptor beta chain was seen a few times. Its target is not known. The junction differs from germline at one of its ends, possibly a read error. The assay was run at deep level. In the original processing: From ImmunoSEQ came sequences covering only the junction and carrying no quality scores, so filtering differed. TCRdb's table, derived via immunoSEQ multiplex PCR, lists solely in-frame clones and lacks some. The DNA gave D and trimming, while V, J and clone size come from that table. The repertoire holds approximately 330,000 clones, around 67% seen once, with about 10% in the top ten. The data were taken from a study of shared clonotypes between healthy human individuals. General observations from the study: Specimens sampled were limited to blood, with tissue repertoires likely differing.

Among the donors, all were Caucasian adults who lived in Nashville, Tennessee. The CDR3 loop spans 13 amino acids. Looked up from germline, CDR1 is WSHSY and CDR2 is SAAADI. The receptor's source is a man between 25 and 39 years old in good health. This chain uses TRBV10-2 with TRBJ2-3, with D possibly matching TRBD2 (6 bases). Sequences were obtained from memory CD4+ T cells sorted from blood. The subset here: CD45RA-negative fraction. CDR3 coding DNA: TGCGCCAGCAGTGAGGGGTTCGGGACTTCCCCAAGTTTT. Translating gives CASSEGFGTSPSF.